One and the same sample provided the 9 T cell receptor beta chains below, sequenced in a study of T cells in Graves' hyperthyroidism and ophthalmopathy. What was amplified from RNA transcripts were TCR beta CDR3 regions. The HTBI primer set was used in a first-round RT-PCR of the TCR CDR3. A single record per CDR3 protein comes from TCRdb applying MiXCR to the multiplex PCR reads. The sample holds hundreds of thousands of distinct CDR3 sequences, 12% to 15% seen once. What was sequenced was blood. The receptors were sampled from a woman aged 18 to 35 with Graves' hyperthyroidism.

This rearrangement joins TRBV4-1 to TRBJ2-4; a weak D match, TRBD1 (7 bases). The CDR3 runs 14 residues. Between the trimmed V and J ends, which lost 4 bases and 14 bases, there was a span of 21 bases. Per germline, CDR1 MGHRA and CDR2 YSYEKL. CDR3 DNA sequence: TGCGCCAGCAGCCGTCGACAGGGTTCAGGCGGGGAGTACTTC. It translates to CASSRRQGSGGEYF.

This clonotype was observed a handful of times. The chain carries TRBV10-3 and TRBJ2-1, with D unclear. The CDR3 is made up of 14 amino acids. Germline V gene data show CDR1 as ENHRY and CDR2 as SYGVKD. The germline V and J ends were trimmed by 5 bases and 6 bases, with 14 bases remaining between them. DNA for the CDR3: TGTGCCATCAGTCCGACCGGACCACCCAATGAGCAGTTCTTC. This gives the protein CAISPTGPPNEQFF.

This clonotype was recorded many times. The chain employs TRBV20-1 and TRBJ2-7, with 9 nucleotides matching TRBD2. The trim removed 0 bases at V and 7 bases at J, leaving 7 bases unmatched. CDR3 length: 14 amino acids. Germline assignment: CDR1 DFQATT and CDR2 SNEGSKA (reference sequence). CDR3 DNA sequence: TGCAGTGCTAGAGAGCGGGGGGGGTTGATTGAGCAGTACTTC. It is translated as CSARERGGLIEQYF.

This clonotype was recorded at least ten times. The J gene is TRBJ1-4, the V gene TRBV7-2; D is ambiguous. Per germline, CDR1 SGHTA and CDR2 FQGNSA. The V and J ends lost 2 bases and 5 bases respectively, with 6 bases between them. This CDR3 comprises 13 residues. CDR3 in DNA: TGTGCCAGCAGCTTATACGAAAATGAAAAACTGTTTTTT. Translation gives CASSLYENEKLFF.

The count of this clonotype is one. The chain joins TRBV24-1 to TRBJ2-2, with 10 bases identical to TRBD2. There are 16 residues in the CDR3. Trimming cost V 6 bases and J 4 bases; bases outside gene matches: 7. CDR1 is KGHDR, CDR2 SFDVKD, per germline. As DNA, the CDR3 is TGTGCCACCAGTAGACCTAGCGGGAGAAGCACCGGGGAGCTGTTTTTT. Residues: CATSRPSGRSTGELFF.

The chain uses TRBV29-1 and TRBJ2-2; 9 nucleotides agree with TRBD1. From germline, CDR1 is SQVTM and CDR2 ANQGSEA. The CDR3 sequence is 13 residues long. The V and J ends lost 3 bases and 4 bases, in that order; junction bases with no gene match: 0. CDR3 sequence (DNA): TGCAGCGTTGAGACAGGGGGCACCGGGGAGCTGTTTTTT. As protein: CSVETGGTGELFF.

The rearrangement links TRBV10-3 to TRBJ1-2, with 7 nucleotides matching TRBD1. The CDR3 length is 14 residues. In germline, CDR1 is ENHRY, CDR2 SYGVKD. The V gene end was trimmed by 3 bases and the J gene end by 2 bases; junction bases not matched to a gene: 3. The CDR3: CAISEGTENYGYTF. In nucleotides, the CDR3 is TGTGCCATCAGTGAAGGGACAGAGAACTATGGCTACACCTTC.

This clonotype was detected ten times or more. The CDR3 here is CASNNRDGLGFSSYEQYF. The CDR3 nucleotides read TGTGCCAGCAACAACCGGGACGGCCTTGGATTTAGCTCCTACGAGCAGTACTTC. The chain recombines TRBV6-2 or TRBV6-3 with TRBJ2-7; D is tentatively TRBD1 or TRBD2 (5 bases each). The germline V gene has CDR1 MNHEY and CDR2 SVGEGT. The CDR3 is made up of 18 amino acids. V gave up 7 bases and J gave up 0 bases, with 25 bases separating them.

The table lists this clonotype with a few counts. The chain recombines TRBV20-1 with TRBJ2-7; D is perhaps TRBD2 (7 bases). Trimming left V 0 bases short and J 7 bases short, with 19 bases between. There are 15 residues in the CDR3. Per germline, CDR1 DFQATT and CDR2 SNEGSKA (reference sequence). CDR3 amino acids: CSARDSAGAVWEQYF. The CDR3 DNA follows: TGCAGTGCTAGAGATTCTGCGGGGGCCGTGTGGGAGCAGTACTTC.